A selection of T cell receptor beta chains follows, all from one sample in a study of human T cells and chemical hapten exposure. MiXCR, run by TCRdb on the RACE reads, gives a single entry per CDR3 protein. This sample has around 76,000 distinct CDR3 sequences, with about 10% found just once. Sequencing used whole blood, obtained in connection with sensitization to the hapten diphenylcyclopropenone (DPC). The receptors originated from a woman aged 55-70 years with alopecia areata. Some clones in this sample may be carry-over from other donors' samples. The CDR3 runs from the conserved cysteine through the conserved F or W. Each record gives: D gene, J gene, clone size, V gene, CDR3 protein, CDR3 DNA. D genes are given only for firm matches. Clone size is given for some rows only: seen once, a few or many times, or a class if the clone is expanded.

>NA|TRBJ2-7|many|TRBV20-1
CSARGHLYYEQYF
TGCAGTGCTAGGGGACATTTGTACTACGAGCAGTACTTC
>NA|TRBJ2-3|NA|TRBV10-2
CASRDQRTYTDTQYF
TGCGCCAGCAGAGACCAAAGGACCTACACAGATACGCAGTATTTT
>NA|TRBJ2-2|many|TRBV7-3
CASSIQMGTTGELFF
TGTGCCAGCAGCATCCAAATGGGGACTACCGGGGAGCTGTTTTTT
>NA|TRBJ1-4|many|TRBV7-6
CASTPYQAGTNEKLFF
TGTGCCAGCACCCCGTACCAGGCAGGGACTAATGAAAAACTGTTTTTT
>TRBD2|TRBJ2-2|many|TRBV5-1
CASMAGVPTGELFF
TGCGCCAGCATGGCGGGGGTTCCAACCGGGGAGCTGTTTTTT
>NA|TRBJ2-1|NA|TRBV2
CASSFDELTGNEQFF
TGTGCCAGCAGTTTCGACGAATTAACAGGGAATGAGCAGTTCTTC
>NA|TRBJ1-5|many|TRBV9
CASSVATGIPQHF
TGTGCCAGCAGCGTAGCTACGGGGATACCCCAGCATTTT
>NA|TRBJ1-1|NA|TRBV20-1
CSARGTEAFF
TGCAGTGCTAGAGGCACAGAAGCTTTCTTT
>NA|TRBJ2-1|many|TRBV18
CASSPPHLDEQFF
TGTGCCAGCTCTCCTCCCCATTTAGATGAGCAGTTCTTC
>TRBD2|TRBJ2-7|few|TRBV20-1
CSAGGSRDLGYEQYF
TGCAGTGCGGGAGGGTCTCGGGACCTGGGCTACGAGCAGTACTTC
>TRBD1|TRBJ1-2|many|TRBV18
CASSLPQLQVTGVGYTF
TGTGCCAGCTCACTCCCTCAACTACAAGTGACAGGGGTCGGCTACACCTTC
>NA|TRBJ1-6|NA|TRBV2
CASSEGRFYNSPLHF
TGTGCCAGCAGTGAAGGACGGTTCTATAATTCACCCCTCCACTTT
>NA|TRBJ2-3|NA|TRBV12-3/TRBV12-4
CASSFYLGRGTDTQYF
TGTGCCAGCAGTTTTTACCTCGGACGCGGCACAGATACGCAGTATTTT
>NA|TRBJ1-3|few|TRBV9
CASSARGAGNTIYF
TGTGCCAGCAGCGCGAGAGGTGCTGGAAACACCATATATTTT
>TRBD1|TRBJ2-1|few|TRBV30
CAWSPGGNEQFF
TGTGCCTGGAGCCCAGGGGGCAATGAGCAGTTCTTC
>NA|TRBJ1-2|few|TRBV5-8
CASSLVWGRNGYTF
TGTGCCAGCAGCTTGGTCTGGGGTAGGAATGGCTACACCTTC
>TRBD2|TRBJ2-1|few|TRBV20-1
CSAPLALAVYYNEQFF
TGCAGTGCTCCTCTTGCCCTAGCGGTTTACTACAATGAGCAGTTCTTC
>TRBD1|TRBJ1-1|few|TRBV27
CASGATGPYEAFF
TGTGCCAGCGGGGCGACAGGGCCCTATGAAGCTTTCTTT
>TRBD2|TRBJ2-1|few|TRBV29-1
CSVDRLAGGFDEQFF
TGCAGCGTTGACCGACTAGCGGGGGGTTTTGATGAGCAGTTCTTC
>NA|TRBJ1-6|few|TRBV7-8
CASSLAGTGKTSLHF
TGTGCCAGCAGCTTAGCGGGGACTGGGAAAACGTCCCTCCACTTT
>NA|TRBJ1-1|many|TRBV27
CASSSGQATEAFF
TGTGCCAGCAGTTCAGGACAAGCCACTGAAGCTTTCTTT
>NA|TRBJ2-3|NA|TRBV28
CASSPKDGIPDTQYF
TGTGCCAGCAGCCCTAAGGATGGGATCCCAGATACGCAGTATTTT
>NA|TRBJ2-6|NA|TRBV9
CASSARRDSGANVLTF
TGTGCCAGCAGCGCCAGGCGTGACTCTGGGGCCAACGTCCTGACTTTC
>NA|TRBJ2-1|many|TRBV7-9
CASSRDLGLQFF
TGTGCCAGCAGCCGGGACCTGGGCTTGCAGTTCTTC
>TRBD2|TRBJ2-1|NA|TRBV18
CASSPSSGGPSYNEQFF
TGTGCCAGCTCACCATCTAGCGGGGGGCCCTCCTACAATGAGCAGTTCTTC
>NA|TRBJ2-3|many|TRBV6-4
CASSDKGDTQYF
TGTGCCAGCAGTGACAAAGGGGATACGCAGTATTTT
>TRBD1|TRBJ1-4|NA|TRBV5-1
CASSPDRTGEKLFF
TGCGCCAGCAGCCCGGACAGGACCGGTGAAAAACTGTTTTTT
>NA|TRBJ2-5|many|TRBV19
CASSIGQGRQETQYF
TGTGCCAGTAGTATTGGGCAGGGAAGACAAGAGACCCAGTACTTC
>NA|TRBJ2-7|NA|TRBV5-5
CASSLEGLNPYEQYF
TGTGCCAGCAGCTTGGAGGGACTTAACCCCTACGAGCAGTACTTC
>NA|TRBJ1-1|many|TRBV12-3/TRBV12-4
CASRTTDMNTEAFF
TGTGCCAGCAGGACGACAGACATGAACACTGAAGCTTTCTTT
>TRBD1|TRBJ1-4|NA|TRBV19
CASWGGTGRNEKLFF
TGTGCCTCCTGGGGGGGGACAGGCCGGAATGAAAAACTGTTTTTT
>NA|TRBJ1-1|many|TRBV20-1
CSARLSGPEAFF
TGCAGTGCTAGGCTGTCAGGTCCTGAAGCTTTCTTT
>NA|TRBJ1-1|many|TRBV12-3/TRBV12-4
CASSLGAEAFF
TGTGCCAGCAGTTTGGGTGCTGAAGCTTTCTTT